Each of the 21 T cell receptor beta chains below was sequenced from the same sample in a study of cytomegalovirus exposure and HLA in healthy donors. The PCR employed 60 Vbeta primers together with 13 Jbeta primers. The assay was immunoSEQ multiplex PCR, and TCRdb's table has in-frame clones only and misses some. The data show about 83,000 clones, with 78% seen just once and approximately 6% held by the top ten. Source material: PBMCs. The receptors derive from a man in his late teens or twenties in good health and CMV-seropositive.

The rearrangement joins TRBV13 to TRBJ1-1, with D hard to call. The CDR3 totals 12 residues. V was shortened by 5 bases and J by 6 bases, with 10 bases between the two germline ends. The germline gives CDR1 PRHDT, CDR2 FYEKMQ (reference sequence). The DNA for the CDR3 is TGTGCCAGCAGCACCACTAGAGCTGAAGCTTTCTTT. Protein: CASSTTRAEAFF.

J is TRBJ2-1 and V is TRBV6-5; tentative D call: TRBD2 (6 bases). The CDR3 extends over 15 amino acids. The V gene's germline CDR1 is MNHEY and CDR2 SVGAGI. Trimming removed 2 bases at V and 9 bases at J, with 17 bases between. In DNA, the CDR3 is TGTGCCAGCAGTTACGTTCGAGGAGGGGTCGTTGAGCAGTTCTTC. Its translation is CASSYVRGGVVEQFF.

This chain's CDR3 is CASSLRGSNQPQHF. CDR3 coding DNA: TGTGCCAGCAGTCTCAGGGGAAGCAATCAGCCCCAGCATTTT. The V gene is TRBV27, the J gene TRBJ1-5, with D tentatively TRBD1 (6 bases). V dropped 5 bases and J dropped 1 base, with 9 bases sitting between them. This CDR3 spans 14 amino acids. The germline V gene encodes CDR1 MNHEY and CDR2 SMNVEV (reference sequence).

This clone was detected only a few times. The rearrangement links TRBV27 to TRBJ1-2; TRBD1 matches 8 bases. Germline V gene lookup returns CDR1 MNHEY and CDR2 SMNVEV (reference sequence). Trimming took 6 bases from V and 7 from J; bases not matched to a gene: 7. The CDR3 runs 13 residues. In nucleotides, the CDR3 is TGTGCCAGCAGGAGGACAGGGTTGGCTGGCTACACCTTC. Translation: CASRRTGLAGYTF.

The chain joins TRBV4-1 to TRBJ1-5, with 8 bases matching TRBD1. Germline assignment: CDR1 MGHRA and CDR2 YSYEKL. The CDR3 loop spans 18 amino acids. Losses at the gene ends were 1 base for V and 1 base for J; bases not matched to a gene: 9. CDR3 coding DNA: TGCGCCAGCAGCCAAGCCTTCGACAGGGGTGACAGCAATCAGCCCCAGCATTTT. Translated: CASSQAFDRGDSNQPQHF.

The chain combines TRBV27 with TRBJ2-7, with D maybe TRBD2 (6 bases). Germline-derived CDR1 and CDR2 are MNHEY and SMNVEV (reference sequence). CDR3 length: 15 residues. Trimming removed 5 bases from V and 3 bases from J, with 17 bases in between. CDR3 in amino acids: CASSPRLVTLYEQYF. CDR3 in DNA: TGTGCCAGCAGTCCCCGACTAGTTACGCTCTACGAGCAGTACTTC.

DNA of the CDR3: TGCAGTGCTAGTCTACACAGTGAAGCTTTCTTT. Protein: CSASLHSEAFF. The gene calls are TRBV20-1 and TRBJ1-1; no definite D call. Trimming pared 3 bases from V and 7 bases from J, leaving 9 bases between. Germline V CDR1 and CDR2: DFQATT, SNEGSKA (reference sequence). This CDR3 is built from 11 residues.

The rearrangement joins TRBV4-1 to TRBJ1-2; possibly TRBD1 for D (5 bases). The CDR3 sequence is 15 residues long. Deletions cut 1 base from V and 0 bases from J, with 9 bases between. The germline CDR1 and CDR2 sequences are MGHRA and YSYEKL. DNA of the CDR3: TGCGCCAGCAGCCAAGCGCAGGGAACTAACTATGGCTACACCTTC. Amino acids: CASSQAQGTNYGYTF.

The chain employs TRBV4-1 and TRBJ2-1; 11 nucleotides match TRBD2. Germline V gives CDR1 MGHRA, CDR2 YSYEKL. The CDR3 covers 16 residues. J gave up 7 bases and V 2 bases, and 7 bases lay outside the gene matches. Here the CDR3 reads CASSQLAGGLWNEQFF. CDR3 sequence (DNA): TGCGCCAGCAGCCAATTAGCGGGAGGGTTGTGGAATGAGCAGTTCTTC.

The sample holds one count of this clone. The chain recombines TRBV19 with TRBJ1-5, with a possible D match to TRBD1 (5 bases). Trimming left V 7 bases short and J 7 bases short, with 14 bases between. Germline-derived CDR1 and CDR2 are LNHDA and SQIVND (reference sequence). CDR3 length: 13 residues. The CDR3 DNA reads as TGTGCCAGTAACGGTCAGGGTGGCCAGCCCCAGCATTTT. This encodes CASNGQGGQPQHF.

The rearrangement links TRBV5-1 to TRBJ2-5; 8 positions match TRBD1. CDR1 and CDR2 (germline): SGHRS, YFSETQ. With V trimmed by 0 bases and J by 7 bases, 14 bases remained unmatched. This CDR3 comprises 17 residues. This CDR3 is CASSLVGSGGMAGTQYF. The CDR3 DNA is TGCGCCAGCAGCTTGGTAGGATCAGGGGGCATGGCGGGGACCCAGTACTTC.

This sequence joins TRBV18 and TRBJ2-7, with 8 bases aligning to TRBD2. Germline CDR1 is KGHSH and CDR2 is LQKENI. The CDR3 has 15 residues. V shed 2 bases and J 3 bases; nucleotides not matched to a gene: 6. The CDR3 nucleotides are TGTGCCAGCTCACCAGCGACTAGCGTAAACTACGAGCAGTACTTC. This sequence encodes CASSPATSVNYEQYF.

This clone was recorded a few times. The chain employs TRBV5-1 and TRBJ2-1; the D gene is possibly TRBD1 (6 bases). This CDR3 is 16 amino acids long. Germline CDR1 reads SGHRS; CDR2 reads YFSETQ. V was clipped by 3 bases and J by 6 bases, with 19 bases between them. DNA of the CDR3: TGCGCCAGCAGCTCTACCACAGGGCGTTGGACCAATGAGCAGTTCTTC. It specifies CASSSTTGRWTNEQFF.

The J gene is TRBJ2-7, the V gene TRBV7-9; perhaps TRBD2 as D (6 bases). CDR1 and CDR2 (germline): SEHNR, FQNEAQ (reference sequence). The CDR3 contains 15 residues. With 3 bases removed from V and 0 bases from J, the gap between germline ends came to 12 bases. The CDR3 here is CASSFQGGNSYEQYF. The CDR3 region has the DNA TGTGCCAGCAGCTTTCAGGGCGGGAACTCCTACGAGCAGTACTTC.

CDR3 loop: CASSQELGTSSRTDTQYF. CDR3 in DNA: TGTGCCAGCAGCCAAGAGCTGGGGACTAGCTCGCGCACAGATACGCAGTATTTT. This sequence joins TRBV4-2 and TRBJ2-3; 9 bases agree with TRBD2. The germline gives CDR1 LGHNA, CDR2 YNFKEQ. J lost 1 base, V lost 0 bases, and 8 bases had no gene match. The CDR3 sequence is 18 residues long.

The CDR3, as DNA: TGCAGCGTTGACCTAGCTTTCAATGAGCAGTTCTTC. Its translation: CSVDLAFNEQFF. The chain has TRBV29-1 and TRBJ2-1; possible D gene TRBD2, 5 bases. The V and J ends lost 3 bases and 6 bases respectively, with 9 bases between them. Germline CDR1 and CDR2: SQVTM and ANQGSEA. There are 12 residues in the CDR3.

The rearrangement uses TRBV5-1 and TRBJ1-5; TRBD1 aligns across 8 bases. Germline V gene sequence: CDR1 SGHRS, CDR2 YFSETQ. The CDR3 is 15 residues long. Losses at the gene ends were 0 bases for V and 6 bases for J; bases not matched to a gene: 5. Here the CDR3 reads CASSLDGTGGQPQHF. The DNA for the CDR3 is TGCGCCAGCAGCTTGGATGGGACAGGAGGTCAGCCCCAGCATTTT.

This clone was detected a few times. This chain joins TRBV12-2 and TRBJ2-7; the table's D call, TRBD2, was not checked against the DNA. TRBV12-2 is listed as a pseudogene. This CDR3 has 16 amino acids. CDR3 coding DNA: TGTGCAAGTCGCTCCCCCCATGCGGGGATCCGCTACGAGCAGTACTTC. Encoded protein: CASRSPHAGIRYEQYF.

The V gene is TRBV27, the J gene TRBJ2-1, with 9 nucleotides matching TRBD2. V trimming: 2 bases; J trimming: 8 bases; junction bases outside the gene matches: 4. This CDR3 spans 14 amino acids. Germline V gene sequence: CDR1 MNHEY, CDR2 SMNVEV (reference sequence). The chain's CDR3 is CASSLAGGIHEQFF. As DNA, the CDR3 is TGTGCCAGCAGTTTAGCGGGAGGGATACATGAGCAGTTCTTC.

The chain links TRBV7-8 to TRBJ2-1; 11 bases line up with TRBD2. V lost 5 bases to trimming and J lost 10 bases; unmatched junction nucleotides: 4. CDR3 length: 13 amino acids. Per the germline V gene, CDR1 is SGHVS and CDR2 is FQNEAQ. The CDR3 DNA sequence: TGTGCCAGCAGCCGAAGACTAGCGGGAGAGCAGTTCTTC. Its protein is CASSRRLAGEQFF. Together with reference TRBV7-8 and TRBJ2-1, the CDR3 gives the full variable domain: GAGVSQSPRYKVAKRGQDVALRCDPISGHVSLFWYQQALGQGPEFLTYFQNEAQLDKSGLPSDRFFAERPEGSVSTLKIQRTQQEDSAVYLCASSRRLAGEQFFGPGTRLTVL.

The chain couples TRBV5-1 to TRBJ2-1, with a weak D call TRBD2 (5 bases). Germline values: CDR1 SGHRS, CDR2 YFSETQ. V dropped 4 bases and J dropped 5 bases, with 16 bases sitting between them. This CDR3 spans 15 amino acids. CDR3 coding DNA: TGCGCCAGCAGCCCTCGTGGTAGCGAGAACAATGAGCAGTTCTTC. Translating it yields CASSPRGSENNEQFF.